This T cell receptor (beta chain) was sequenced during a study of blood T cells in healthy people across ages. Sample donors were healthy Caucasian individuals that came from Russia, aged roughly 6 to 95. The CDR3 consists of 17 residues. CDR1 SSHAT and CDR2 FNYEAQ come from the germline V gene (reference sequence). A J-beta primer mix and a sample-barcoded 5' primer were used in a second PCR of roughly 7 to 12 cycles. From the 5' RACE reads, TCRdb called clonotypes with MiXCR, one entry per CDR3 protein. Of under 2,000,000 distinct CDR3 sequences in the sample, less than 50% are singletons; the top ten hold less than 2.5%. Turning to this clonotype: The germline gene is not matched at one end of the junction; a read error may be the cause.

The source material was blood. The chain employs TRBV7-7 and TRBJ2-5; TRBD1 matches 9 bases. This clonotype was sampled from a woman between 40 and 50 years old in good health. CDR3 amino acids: CASSFRGSRQGVETQYF. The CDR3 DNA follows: TGTGCTAGCAGCTTTAGGGGCTCGAGACAGGGGGTCGAGACCCAGTACTTC.